Listed below are T cell receptor beta chains from one sample, sequenced in a study of blood T cell repertoires in COVID-19. Repertoires were generated with immunoSEQ multiplex PCR, while TCRdb's copy carries only in-frame clones and drops some. The table lists over 130,000 clones, 84% of them singletons. Sequencing was done on a sample of peripheral blood. Receptors originate from an older woman with acute or convalescent COVID-19. The CDR3 runs from the conserved cysteine through the conserved F or W. A D gene is named only where the DNA matches it firmly. Part of the rows lack a size; the others show once, few, many or a class for expanded clones.

D gene	clone size	V gene	CDR3 length	J gene	CDR3 DNA	CDR3 protein
-	few	TRBV4-3	14	TRBJ1-2	TGCGCCAGCAGCCAAGAGGTGGACGGGGGAGGCTACACCTTC	CASSQEVDGGGYTF
TRBD2	-	TRBV3-1/TRBV3-2	22	TRBJ2-3	TGTGCCAGCAGCCAAGATCCGGCTAGCGGGAGGGCCCGGCACACAGCCACAGATACGCAGTATTTT	CASSQDPASGRARHTATDTQYF
TRBD1	-	TRBV18	15	TRBJ1-6	TGTGCCAGCTCACCCGTGACAGGGAGGTTCTCACCCCTCCACTTT	CASSPVTGRFSPLHF
TRBD2	-	TRBV7-2	18	TRBJ2-3	TGTGCCAGCAGCTTAGGACTAGCGGGAGGGCGGGGGGCAGATACGCAGTATTTT	CASSLGLAGGRGADTQYF
-	few	TRBV7-8	13	TRBJ1-5	TGTGCCAGCAGCTTAGGGGAGAAACAGCCCCAGCATTTT	CASSLGEKQPQHF
-	once	TRBV10-3	13	TRBJ1-5	TGTGCCATCAACAGACAGATGAATCAGCCCCAGCATTTT	CAINRQMNQPQHF
TRBD2	few	TRBV5-1	15	TRBJ2-7	TGCGCCAGCAGCTTGGCGGGAGGGCCTTCTTACGAGCAGTACTTC	CASSLAGGPSYEQYF
TRBD1	-	TRBV29-1	13	TRBJ1-1	TGCAGCGGGAAGTGGTCAGGGGGCACTGAAGCTTTCTTT	CSGKWSGGTEAFF
TRBD2	-	TRBV12-3/TRBV12-4	13	TRBJ2-1	TGTGCCAGCAGTGAGCGGGAGCAGAATGAGCAGTTCTTC	CASSEREQNEQFF
TRBD1	-	TRBV28	15	TRBJ2-1	TGTGCCAGCAGTTCGGGACAGGGGGTAATCCATGAGCAGTTCTTC	CASSSGQGVIHEQFF
-	-	TRBV7-9	14	TRBJ2-7	TGTGCCAGCAGCTTAGTTCCAGGGGACGACGAGCAGTACTTC	CASSLVPGDDEQYF
-	once	TRBV19	15	TRBJ2-7	TGTGCCAGTAGTATAGCGGCTCAGGTCTCCTACGAGCAGTACTTC	CASSIAAQVSYEQYF
TRBD1	-	TRBV7-9	13	TRBJ2-7	TGTGCCAGCGCCGGGACAGAACTAAACGAGCAGTACTTC	CASAGTELNEQYF
-	-	TRBV4-1	14	TRBJ2-7	TGCGCCAGCAGCCAATCCTGGTACCCTAACGAGCAGTACTTC	CASSQSWYPNEQYF
TRBD1	-	TRBV6-5	13	TRBJ1-6	TGTGCCAGCACAGGGGGCTCGAGTTCACCCCTCCACTTT	CASTGGSSSPLHF
-	once	TRBV7-8	16	TRBJ2-1	TGTGCCAGCAGCTTAGCGTCGGGGGTAGGCTTCAATGAGCAGTTCTTC	CASSLASGVGFNEQFF
-	-	TRBV30	13	TRBJ1-3	TGTGCCTCAGGACAGTTCTCTGGAAACACCATATATTTT	CASGQFSGNTIYF
TRBD1	-	TRBV6-5	13	TRBJ2-7	TGTGCCAGCAGTTACGAGGGGGCTAGTGAGCAGTACTTC	CASSYEGASEQYF
TRBD1	-	TRBV10-2	12	TRBJ2-1	TGCGCCAGCGGGAGAGGGGGCGATGAGCAGTTCTTC	CASGRGGDEQFF
TRBD1	-	TRBV24-1	13	TRBJ1-2	TGTGCCACCAGGGATACAGGGGGCGAGGGCTACACCTTC	CATRDTGGEGYTF
-	-	TRBV2	15	TRBJ1-5	TGTGCCAGCAGTGGAGGGAAACAAGGGGGTCAGCCCCAGCATTTT	CASSGGKQGGQPQHF
-	-	TRBV10-3	11	TRBJ2-7	TGTGCCGTTGGGGAGGCCTACGAGCAGTACTTC	CAVGEAYEQYF
-	-	TRBV19	15	TRBJ1-5	TGTGCCAGTAGTATAGGACAGTTGAGCAATCAGCCCCAGCATTTT	CASSIGQLSNQPQHF
TRBD1	-	TRBV6-6	15	TRBJ2-7	TGTGCCAGCAGCGTACCCGGACAGGGGAAGTACGAGCAGTACTTC	CASSVPGQGKYEQYF
-	-	TRBV7-8	16	TRBJ2-1	TGTGCCAGCAGGATAACACGGGGTGTGTCCTACAATGAGCAGTTCTTC	CASRITRGVSYNEQFF
-	-	TRBV6-4	14	TRBJ2-3	TGTGCCAGCAGTCTCTTGGGGGCACCAGATACGCAGTATTTT	CASSLLGAPDTQYF
TRBD1	-	TRBV10-3	15	TRBJ2-5	TGTGCCATCAGTGACCCTGACAGGGCTAGGGAGACCCAGTACTTC	CAISDPDRARETQYF
TRBD2	once	TRBV15	15	TRBJ2-3	TGTGCCACCAGCAGAGGGGTAGCGGGTTCAGATACGCAGTATTTT	CATSRGVAGSDTQYF
TRBD1	-	TRBV2	14	TRBJ2-7	TGTGCCAGCAGAGTCCCGGGACAGGGATGGGAGCAGTACTTC	CASRVPGQGWEQYF
-	-	TRBV9	12	TRBJ2-1	TGTGCCAGCAGCGCCTTACAGGACGAGCAGTTCTTC	CASSALQDEQFF
TRBD1	-	TRBV7-3	16	TRBJ2-2	TGTGCCAGCAGCCCCGCCCCTACGACAGGGACCGGGGAGCTGTTTTTT	CASSPAPTTGTGELFF
-	few	TRBV6-2/TRBV6-3	14	TRBJ1-1	TGTGCCAGCAGTTACTCGACAGGGAACACTGAAGCTTTCTTT	CASSYSTGNTEAFF
-	-	TRBV29-1	13	TRBJ2-6	TGCAGCGTGCAGGGCTCTGGGGCCAACGTCCTGACTTTC	CSVQGSGANVLTF
TRBD1	many	TRBV7-8	15	TRBJ1-2	TGTGCCAGCAGCTTAGAAGGGGGCTCGGGCTATGGCTACACCTTC	CASSLEGGSGYGYTF
-	-	TRBV6-6	14	TRBJ2-2	TGTGCCAGCAGTTACACGGGAGACACCGGGGAGCTGTTTTTT	CASSYTGDTGELFF
TRBD2	-	TRBV29-1	16	TRBJ2-1	TGCGGCGTTGCCTCCGGGACTAGCGTCTCCTACAATGAGCAGTTCTTC	CGVASGTSVSYNEQFF
-	-	TRBV9	15	TRBJ1-6	TGTGCCAGCAGCGCCAATCAAGCCGCGCGGTCACCCCTCCACTTT	CASSANQAARSPLHF
-	-	TRBV6-5	12	TRBJ2-2	TGTGCCAGCAGCCTACGTCCGAGGGAGCTGTTTTTT	CASSLRPRELFF
TRBD2	-	TRBV6-6	14	TRBJ2-7	TGTGCCAGCAGTTACACTAGCGGGAACTACGAGCAGTACTTC	CASSYTSGNYEQYF
-	-	TRBV3-1/TRBV3-2	14	TRBJ2-3	TGTGCCAGCAGCCCATCAGCGGTCCCAGATACGCAGTATTTT	CASSPSAVPDTQYF
TRBD2	-	TRBV7-9	15	TRBJ2-5	TGTGCCAGCAGTCCTCCGGGGGGACGGGTAGAGACCCAGTACTTC	CASSPPGGRVETQYF